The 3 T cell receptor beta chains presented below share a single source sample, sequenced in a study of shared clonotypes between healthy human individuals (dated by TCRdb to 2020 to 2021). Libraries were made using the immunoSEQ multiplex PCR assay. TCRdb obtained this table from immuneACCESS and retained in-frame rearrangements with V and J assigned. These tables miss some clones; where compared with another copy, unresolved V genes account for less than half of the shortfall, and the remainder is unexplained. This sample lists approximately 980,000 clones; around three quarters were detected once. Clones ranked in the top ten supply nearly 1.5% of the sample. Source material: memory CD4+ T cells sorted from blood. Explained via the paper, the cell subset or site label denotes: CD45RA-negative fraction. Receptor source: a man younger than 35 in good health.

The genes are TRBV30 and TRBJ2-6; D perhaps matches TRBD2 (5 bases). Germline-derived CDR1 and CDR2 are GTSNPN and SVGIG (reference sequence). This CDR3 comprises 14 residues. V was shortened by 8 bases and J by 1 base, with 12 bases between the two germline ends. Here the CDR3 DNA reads TGTGCCGTACTGAGGAGGTCTGGGGCCAACGTCCTGACTTTC. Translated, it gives CAVLRRSGANVLTF.

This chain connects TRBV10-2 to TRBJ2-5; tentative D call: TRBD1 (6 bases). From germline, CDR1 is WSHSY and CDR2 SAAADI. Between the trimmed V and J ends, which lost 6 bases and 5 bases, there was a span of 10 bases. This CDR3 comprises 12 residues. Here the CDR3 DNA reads TGCGCCAGCAGACAGGGTGGGGAGACCCAGTACTTC. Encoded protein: CASRQGGETQYF.

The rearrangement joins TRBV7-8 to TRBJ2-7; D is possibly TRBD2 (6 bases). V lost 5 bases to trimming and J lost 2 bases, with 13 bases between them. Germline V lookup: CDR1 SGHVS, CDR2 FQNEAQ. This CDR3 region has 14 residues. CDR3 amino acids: CASSARDWAYEQYF. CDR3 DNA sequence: TGTGCCAGCAGCGCGCGGGACTGGGCCTACGAGCAGTACTTC.